This TCR beta chain stems from a study of T cell repertoires in cytomegalovirus infection. Study details: Carrying CMV and the relevant HLA type showed in public TCR beta signatures.

TCRdb reprocessed the reads via MiXCR and lists one record per CDR3 protein. In the table there are about 920,000 distinct CDR3 sequences, around 32% of which are singletons. The germline CDR1 and CDR2 sequences are MDHEN and SYDVKM. The CDR3 covers 12 residues. The V gene lost 7 bases and the J gene lost 5 bases, with 9 bases spanning the gap. About this clonotype: Its antigen is unknown. With a much larger clone just one base away, this may be a read error.

The study, taken as a whole, reports: Ex vivo, HLA-C-restricted CMV-specific TCR beta clonotypes prevailed over the rest of the response. Adding up the frequency of public TCR beta families identified people who carried CMV plus the relevant HLA.

This chain uses TRBV28 with TRBJ2-1; no clear D. The sample in question was cultured CD8+ T cells from PBMCs, obtained from culture after CMV antigen stimulation. The sequence was collected from a human donor in good health (CMV status not recorded). Some clones in this sample may be carry-over from other donors' samples. The CDR3 loop reads CASTPWNNEQFF. The CDR3 DNA sequence: TGTGCCAGCACCCCATGGAACAATGAGCAGTTCTTC.